This T cell receptor beta chain was recovered during a study of human T cells and chemical hapten exposure (dated by TCRdb to the early 2020s). Background on the whole study: For sensitization, 2% DPC in acetone was applied to a 2 cm by 2 cm area of upper inner arm skin. Patch testing was performed on the upper back with Finn chambers containing 0.01% DPC, and the patch tests were scored after 6 days according to International Contact Dermatitis Research Group standards. Throughout the study period of around 24 weeks, patients also received therapeutic DPC doses to the scalp every week. Blood samples were taken from patients before sensitization (week 0) and then at 2, 6 and about 24 weeks after DPC sensitization. Libraries were pooled for sequencing, and variation in per-sample TCR yields was attributed mainly to small differences in library volumes within the pool. Roughly 30 alopecia patients provided blood for TCR sequencing at one to four time points (pre-sensitization, 2, 6 and 24 weeks). Most of the patients in the cohort were female, and the cohort covered alopecia areata with under or over 50% scalp involvement, alopecia totalis and alopecia universalis. In alopecia patients, the study followed how the peripheral blood TCR repertoire changed in vivo over primary and secondary sensitization to diphenylcyclopropenone (DPC), a hapten.

According to the study, the label for this sample's time point signals: pre-sensitization, week 0. The label giving this sample's treatment or condition can be read as: therapeutic diphenylcyclopropenone sensitization with weekly scalp DPC. At every patch-test visit, the blood draw took place before the patch test was put on. Patients were considered eligible if aged 18 to 70, diagnosed with alopecia and deemed suitable for DPC therapy, and patients were excluded if pregnant. Total RNA was extracted from unfractionated whole blood that had been collected in Tempus Blood RNA tubes. On the study overall, not on this receptor specifically: A positive correlation was found between the number of PT1 expanded TCRs and patch test score, with significance reached at thresholds 8, 16 and 32 but not 4. Alopecia, a presumed autoimmune disease, was present in all patients, so the immune response of the patients might differ from that of healthy individuals. Compared with pre-sensitization or healthy control sets, expanded TCRs formed significantly more large CDR3 similarity clusters, which is consistent with antigen-driven responses. DPC sensitization did not change the number of TCRs with a frequency above 1 in 1000, and there was no evidence of changes in global repertoire structure. After repeated subsampling, changes were observed in the strength of the expansion versus patch-test correlation and in the threshold at which the correlation became significant.

This clonotype turned up a few times. Its antigen is not yet known. No much larger clone exists at a distance of one base, and base qualities are not known. From the germline V gene, CDR1 is KGHSH and CDR2 is LQKENI. Deletion took 3 bases off V and 7 bases off J, with a span of 6 bases between the germline ends. The CDR3 runs 11 residues from the cysteine to the phenylalanine. Only the CDR3 region is kept as DNA, spanning 33 bases read in frame from base 1. Library prep was done by RACE. Sequencing was performed on a NextSeq 500. Library preparation attached unique molecular identifiers to individual cDNA molecules for quantitative, reproducible TCR counting. Both TCR alpha and TCR beta chains were sequenced from each blood RNA sample. As for the authors' bioinformatics: The median number of TCRs per sample was over 95,000, ranging from about 20,000 to 690,600. The Decombinator software suite was used to annotate the V, J and CDR3 of the TCR reads. For PS versus PT1 abundance plots, all samples were subsampled to the same number of TCRs (28,000). Expanded TCRs were defined as absent before sensitization and observed at least eight times at the 2-week time point. Using fastp trimming at Q25 and MiXCR clonotype assembly, TCRdb reanalyzed the public sequencing data and kept in-frame beta chains. CDR3 protein sequences are deduplicated, and each keeps its most common genes and DNA. The V and J calls come from TCRdb's annotation, not from the publication. For this sample there are about 120,000 distinct CDR3 sequences; about 13% appear just once. The top ten clonotypes cover around 2.7% of the sample.

The specimen was whole blood, collected in connection with sensitization to the hapten diphenylcyclopropenone (DPC). The rearrangement joined TRBV18 to TRBJ1-1; no D segment can be confidently identified. The receptor comes from a woman aged 18-29 years with alopecia areata. Some clones in this sample may be carry-over from other donors' samples. This receptor has the CDR3 CASSPGVEAFF. The DNA is as follows: TGTGCCAGCTCACCTGGGGTTGAAGCTTTCTTT.